This TCR beta chain was sequenced for a study of tumor and adjacent non-tumor tissue in lung cancer. Study-level results: Tumor repertoires had a smaller top 100 clone share than normal lung. Tumor TCR diversity, when higher, was linked to shorter survival.

Concerning this clonotype: No antigen is known for it.

Deletions cut 4 bases from V and 4 bases from J, with 11 bases between. Germline V gene data show CDR1 as SGHVS and CDR2 as FQNEAQ. This CDR3 is 14 amino acids long. A modified ARM-PCR protocol with three rounds of nested PCR amplified TCRbeta. TCRdb reprocessed the multiplex PCR reads with MiXCR, giving one entry per CDR3 protein. Here the sample spans fewer than 150,000 distinct CDR3 sequences, around 66% being singletons. RNA was extracted from bulk tissue without any cell sorting. Donors were chemotherapy-naive, newly diagnosed lung cancer surgical patients in China, August–November 2014. The source material was lung tumor tissue. This rearrangement joins TRBV7-8 to TRBJ1-5, with TRBD1 as a possible D gene (5 bases). The receptor was isolated from a man aged 55-75 years with small cell lung cancer. The CDR3 DNA reads TGTGCCAGCAGCTCAGTTGAGGGGAATCAGCCCCAGCATTTT. It codes for CASSSVEGNQPQHF.